This entry lists 22 T cell receptor beta chains sequenced from one sample in a study of blood T cell repertoires in COVID-19. Sequenced by immunoSEQ multiplex PCR; TCRdb stores in-frame clones only, minus some. The table has roughly 220,000 clones, 75% to 90% seen once. The source material was peripheral blood. The receptors shown here come from a man aged 30 to 45 who had recovered from COVID-19.

J is TRBJ1-2 and V is TRBV4-3; tentative D call: TRBD1 (6 bases). The CDR3 loop spans 14 amino acids. V lost 4 bases and J lost 2, with 11 bases in between. Germline values: CDR1 LGHNA, CDR2 YSLEER. The DNA for the CDR3 is TGCGCCAGCAGCCCAGGGGTGTACAACTATGGCTACACCTTC. It encodes CASSPGVYNYGYTF.

This clone has only one observation. The chain combines TRBV6-2 or TRBV6-3 with TRBJ2-3; 11 bases line up with TRBD2. This CDR3 contains 17 residues. The trim removed 2 bases at V and 2 bases at J, leaving 6 bases unmatched. Germline V lookup: CDR1 MNHEY, CDR2 SVGEGT. DNA of the CDR3: TGTGCCAGCAGTTACGGGGGGACTAGCGGCCCCACAGATACGCAGTATTTT. This sequence encodes CASSYGGTSGPTDTQYF.

The chain has TRBV28 and TRBJ1-2; D uncertain. V was trimmed by 1 base and J by 10 bases, leaving 13 bases between them. The germline V gene encodes CDR1 MDHEN and CDR2 SYDVKM. The CDR3 spans 13 residues. CDR3 in amino acids: CASSLYLGAVYTF. Written as DNA, the CDR3 is TGTGCCAGCAGTTTATATCTGGGTGCGGTCTACACCTTC.

This clone has more than one count but fewer than ten. The J gene is TRBJ1-1, the V gene TRBV1. TRBV1 is described as a pseudogene. The CDR3 has 14 residues. Here the CDR3 reads CTSSQDWGVAEAFF. The CDR3 DNA follows: TGCACCAGCAGCCAAGATTGGGGGGTCGCTGAAGCTTTCTTT.

This chain joins TRBV10-3 and TRBJ2-7; 9 nucleotides align to TRBD2. V shed 8 bases, J shed 6 bases, and the junction held 8 bases outside the gene matches. The germline V gene encodes CDR1 ENHRY and CDR2 SYGVKD. This CDR3 has 13 amino acids. CDR3 DNA sequence: TGTGCCATCGGGCTAGCGGGGATCAGCGAGCAGTACTTC. Translation: CAIGLAGISEQYF.

The V and J genes are TRBV11-1 and TRBJ2-1, with 8 bases aligning to TRBD1. The V gene end was trimmed by 3 bases and the J gene end by 16 bases; junction bases not matched to a gene: 5. Germline-derived CDR1 and CDR2 are SGHAT and FQDESV (reference sequence). The CDR3 spans 11 residues. CDR3 region: CASSFSDRVFF. For the CDR3, the DNA is TGTGCCAGCAGCTTTTCGGACAGGGTATTCTTC. Using reference TRBV11-1 and TRBJ2-1 for the parts outside the CDR3, the full variable domain is EAEVAQSPRYKITEKSQAVAFWCDPISGHATLYWYRQILGQGPELLVQFQDESVVDDSQLPKDRFSAERLKGVDSTLKIQPAELGDSAMYLCASSFSDRVFFGPGTRLTVL.

The chain is built from TRBV21-1 and TRBJ1-6; TRBD1 reflects the table's D call only, with no check against the DNA. TRBV21-1 is assigned pseudogene status. The CDR3 is 15 residues long. The CDR3 here is CASSTKDRGGSPLHF. The CDR3 coding sequence is TGTGCCAGCAGCACAAAGGACAGGGGAGGGTCACCCCTCCACTTT.

The chain combines TRBV6-4 with TRBJ2-2, with a weak D call TRBD2 (6 bases). Germline V gives CDR1 MRHNA, CDR2 SNTAGT. Deletions cut 4 bases from V and 7 bases from J, with 13 bases between. The CDR3 spans 14 residues. Written as DNA, the CDR3 is TGTGCCAGCAGTGCCTTAGGGACTCACGGGGAGCTGTTTTTT. Its translation: CASSALGTHGELFF.

This chain joins TRBV5-1 and TRBJ2-2, with D perhaps TRBD2 (5 bases). CDR1 is SGHRS and CDR2 is YFSETQ in the germline V gene. Trimming stripped 5 bases from V and 3 bases from J, with 5 bases between. The CDR3 is made up of 12 amino acids. CDR3 DNA sequence: TGCGCCAGCAGAGCGGACACCGGGGAGCTGTTTTTT. Its translation is CASRADTGELFF.

The chain is built from TRBV7-9 and TRBJ2-7; TRBD1 matches at 7 bases. Trimming at V came to 6 bases and at J to 7 bases, leaving 15 bases not matched to a gene. The CDR3 has 15 amino acids. Looked up from germline, CDR1 is SEHNR and CDR2 is FQNEAQ (reference sequence). Here the CDR3 reads CASSLQQGTYAEQYF. The CDR3 DNA sequence: TGTGCCAGCAGTTTACAACAGGGGACCTACGCTGAGCAGTACTTC.

This sequence joins TRBV5-5 and TRBJ2-5, with 9 bases identical to TRBD2. The CDR3 runs to 16 residues. Per germline, CDR1 SGHKS and CDR2 YYEKEE (reference sequence). V lost 4 bases and J lost 5; bases outside the gene matches: 12. The CDR3 sequence: CASSVGLAGSAETQYF. The CDR3 nucleotides are TGTGCCAGCAGCGTGGGACTAGCCGGGTCTGCGGAGACCCAGTACTTC.

V gene TRBV29-1 combines with J gene TRBJ1-4; D remains ambiguous. V lost 3 bases and J lost 0, with 8 bases in between. Germline V gene lookup returns CDR1 SQVTM and CDR2 ANQGSEA. The CDR3 loop spans 14 amino acids. CDR3 amino acids: CSVEGSSTNEKLFF. Written as DNA, the CDR3 is TGCAGCGTTGAGGGCAGTTCAACTAATGAAAAACTGTTTTTT.

This chain links TRBV5-1 with TRBJ2-2, with TRBD1 matching 9 bases. There are 16 residues in the CDR3. Germline V gene sequence: CDR1 SGHRS, CDR2 YFSETQ. J lost 3 bases, V lost 3 bases, and 6 bases had no gene match. CDR3 residues: CASSWGQGRDTGELFF. CDR3 coding DNA: TGCGCCAGCAGCTGGGGACAGGGCAGAGACACCGGGGAGCTGTTTTTT.

The chain has TRBV10-3 and TRBJ2-7; the match to TRBD1 covers 12 bases. The CDR3 sequence is 13 residues long. Germline V gene lookup returns CDR1 ENHRY and CDR2 SYGVKD. The ends lost 11 bases at V and 4 bases at J; junction bases unmatched: 6. The CDR3 protein is CAATGQGAYEQYF. Here the CDR3 DNA reads TGTGCCGCGACGGGACAGGGGGCATACGAGCAGTACTTC.

The chain carries TRBV18 and TRBJ1-1, with a possible D match to TRBD1 (5 bases). Germline CDR1 KGHSH, CDR2 LQKENI. This CDR3 spans 14 amino acids. V was pared by 3 bases and J by 1 base, with 9 bases between. The DNA for the CDR3 is TGTGCCAGCTCACCCCTGGGGCAGAACACTGAAGCTTTCTTT. Its translation: CASSPLGQNTEAFF.

The chain is built from TRBV18 and TRBJ2-1; 10 nucleotides match TRBD1. The CDR3 loop spans 15 amino acids. The junction had 6 bases not matched to a gene; V was cut back by 3 bases and J by 7 bases. The germline V gene encodes CDR1 KGHSH and CDR2 LQKENI. The CDR3 nucleotides read TGTGCCAGCTCACCGACAGGGGGCGCGGGGAATGAGCAGTTCTTC. It is translated as CASSPTGGAGNEQFF.

The chain is built from TRBV14 and TRBJ2-1, with 7 bases lining up with TRBD1. Germline lookup yields CDR1 SGHDN and CDR2 FVKESK. Germline trimming cut 5 bases from V and 14 bases from J; bases unmatched to any gene: 12. The CDR3 is 13 amino acids. CDR3 sequence: CASSNDLETGKFF. The CDR3 nucleotides are TGTGCCAGCAGCAATGACCTGGAGACAGGGAAGTTCTTC.

The V call is TRBV9, the J call TRBJ1-6; weak D call: TRBD1 (5 bases). V lost 1 base to trimming and J lost 4 bases, with 9 bases between them. The CDR3 is made up of 15 amino acids. Germline V gives CDR1 SGDLS, CDR2 YYNGEE. This CDR3 reads CASSVLSGYNSPLHF. CDR3 sequence (DNA): TGTGCCAGCAGCGTATTATCAGGGTATAATTCACCCCTCCACTTT. Supplemented by reference TRBV9 and TRBJ1-6, the full variable domain reads DSGVTQTPKHLITATGQRVTLRCSPRSGDLSVYWYQQSLDQGLQFLIQYYNGEERAKGNILERFSAQQFPDLHSELNLSSLELGDSALYFCASSVLSGYNSPLHFGNGTRLTVT.

V and J are TRBV11-1 and TRBJ2-1, with D tentatively TRBD2 (5 bases). The germline V and J ends were trimmed by 5 bases and 0 bases, with 11 bases remaining between them. The CDR3 has 15 amino acids. From germline, CDR1 is SGHAT and CDR2 FQDESV (reference sequence). CDR3 sequence (DNA): TGTGCCAGCAGCCCCCGAGGGAGCTCCTACAATGAGCAGTTCTTC. Translating gives CASSPRGSSYNEQFF.

This clone was seen a single time. The chain couples TRBV23-1 to TRBJ1-4, with 7 bases aligning to TRBD1. TRBV23-1 is an ORF, with its function uncertain. The CDR3 consists of 14 residues. J lost 7 bases, V lost 4 bases, and 6 bases had no gene match. The CDR3 here is CASSLSGGSEKLFF. In nucleotides, the CDR3 is TGCGCCAGCAGTCTCTCAGGGGGAAGTGAAAAACTGTTTTTT.

This clone has a single count. CDR3 bases: TGTGCCAGCAGCTTTGGACTTGTTACCGGGGAGCTGTTTTTT. Translation gives CASSFGLVTGELFF. The chain links TRBV7-2 to TRBJ2-2; maybe TRBD2 (5 bases). Per germline, CDR1 SGHTA and CDR2 FQGNSA. V dropped 3 bases and J dropped 5 bases, with 10 bases sitting between them. This CDR3 has 14 amino acids.

The rearrangement joins TRBV10-3 to TRBJ2-1, with D tentatively TRBD1 (5 bases). The V end was cut by 2 bases, the J end by 2 bases, with 16 bases between. The CDR3 spans 17 residues. Germline CDR1 reads ENHRY; CDR2 reads SYGVKD. Here the CDR3 DNA reads TGTGCCATCAGTGAGGCGGCAGGGAAGTCCCCCTACAATGAGCAGTTCTTC. Its translation: CAISEAAGKSPYNEQFF.